This TCR beta chain was observed in a study of somatic mutations in cytotoxic T cells in rheumatoid arthritis. In the study overall: The researchers flow-sorted some T-cell populations stained with V beta antibodies and got nearly 100% purity, and these included V beta1+ cells sequenced for TCRB. Whole-study results and caveats: CD8+ T-cell clonality did not differ significantly between rheumatoid arthritis patients and age-matched healthy controls.

A word on this clone: The target antigen is unknown. The junction departs from the called germline gene at one end, perhaps through a read error.

Only in-frame clones appear in the TCRdb table, and some are missing; sequencing was by immunoSEQ multiplex PCR. The data contain a few thousand clones, about four fifths of them singletons. Germline CDR1 SSHAT, CDR2 FNYEAQ (reference sequence). This CDR3 comprises 15 residues. Sequencing input: CD8+ T cells sorted from blood. The source is a woman aged 45 to 65 with rheumatoid arthritis. The V call is TRBV7-7, the J call TRBJ2-5; D uncertain. The last part of the DNA fits TRBJ2-7 better; the J call may be wrong. The CDR3 region is CASSLGTTSSYEQYF. In DNA, the CDR3 is TGTGCTAGCAGCTTAGGTACTACGAGCTCCTACGAGCAGTACTTC.